Included here is one T cell receptor beta chain sequence, with context. This study enrolled people aged roughly 18 to 90 from under 25 US geographic areas. Participants' reported clinical history set cohort assignment. Sequencing was performed with immunoSEQ multiplex PCR; in TCRdb, only in-frame clones are kept and a portion is missing. The sample has 110,000 to 150,000 clones; about 89% are singletons. The V segment lost 6 bases and the J segment 2 bases; nucleotides outside the gene matches: 4. The CDR3 sequence is 13 residues long. In germline, CDR1 is SGDLS, CDR2 YYNGEE. The record originates from a study of blood T cell repertoires in COVID-19. Study-wide context: COVID-19 samples, acute and convalescent, were from the United States, Italy and Spain. The analysed material was cDNA or gDNA that came from T cells, B-cell-depleted T cells, or PBMCs.

The V gene is TRBV9, the J gene TRBJ2-5; 7 bases are a match to TRBD1. The TCR was taken from a man aged 60-69 years who had recovered from COVID-19. The sample taken for sequencing was PBMCs or T cells enriched from blood (not recorded which). The CDR3 nucleotides read TGTGCCAGCAACCCGGGACAGCAAGAGACCCAGTACTTC. This sequence encodes CASNPGQQETQYF.